Each of the 13 T cell receptor beta chains below was sequenced from the same sample in a study of shared clonotypes between healthy human individuals. Repertoires were generated with immunoSEQ multiplex PCR, while TCRdb's copy carries only in-frame clones and drops some. Among over a million clones, roughly 95% were seen once, and the ten largest hold over 1%. The sequencing input was naive CD4+ T cells sorted from blood. Subset noted: CD45RA+ positively selected. The receptor source for this set is a young man in good health.

V usage is TRBV19 and J usage is TRBJ2-1; 7 bases align to TRBD2. J was trimmed by 3 bases and V by 9 bases; bases with no gene match: 8. Germline CDR1 is LNHDA and CDR2 is SQIVND (reference sequence). This CDR3 spans 14 amino acids. The CDR3 loop is CASKRREDYNEQFF. In DNA form, the CDR3 reads TGTGCCAGCAAGCGACGGGAGGACTACAATGAGCAGTTCTTC. Supplemented by reference TRBV19 and TRBJ2-1, the full variable domain reads DGGITQSPKYLFRKEGQNVTLSCEQNLNHDAMYWYRQDPGQGLRLIYYSQIVNDFQKGDIAEGYSVSREKKESFPLTVTSAQKNPTAFYLCASKRREDYNEQFFGPGTRLTVL.

The chain employs TRBV10-3 and TRBJ1-2; maybe TRBD1 (6 bases). The CDR3 extends over 14 amino acids. Germline V CDR1 and CDR2: ENHRY, SYGVKD. V lost 5 bases, J lost 7 bases, and 17 bases lay in between. The CDR3 DNA follows: TGTGCCATCAGTCCACTACAGGGAACGGGTGGCTACACCTTC. Translation gives CAISPLQGTGGYTF.

The J gene is TRBJ2-2, the V gene TRBV10-3; 13 positions match TRBD2. CDR3 size: 17 residues. Germline V CDR1 and CDR2: ENHRY, SYGVKD. J gave up 0 bases and V 10 bases, and 8 bases lay outside the gene matches. The CDR3 nucleotides read TGTGCCACCCGGGGACTAGCGGGACCCCCGAACACCGGGGAGCTGTTTTTT. The encoded protein is CATRGLAGPPNTGELFF.

V and J are TRBV2 and TRBJ1-5; 9 bases agree with TRBD1. There are 17 residues in the CDR3. Germline assignment: CDR1 SNHLY and CDR2 FYNNEI. V lost 4 bases to trimming and J lost 4 bases; unmatched junction nucleotides: 11. CDR3 nucleotide sequence: TGTGCCAGCAGTGCAGGGACAGGGCCTTTTCTTAATCAGCCCCAGCATTTT. It translates to CASSAGTGPFLNQPQHF.

This chain links TRBV29-1 with TRBJ1-1; 9 nucleotides agree with TRBD1. Germline V gene sequence: CDR1 SQVTM, CDR2 ANQGSEA. This CDR3 region has 12 residues. V gave up 7 bases and J gave up 10 bases; unmatched junction bases: 10. The CDR3: CSDRGQGSGAFF. In nucleotides, the CDR3 is TGCAGCGATAGAGGACAGGGGAGTGGAGCTTTCTTT.

The CDR3 here is CASSAGVGTDTQYF. CDR3 nucleotides: TGTGCCAGCAGTGCGGGGGTGGGCACAGATACGCAGTATTTT. The V gene is TRBV2, the J gene TRBJ2-3; D may be TRBD2 (6 bases). V lost 4 bases, J lost 1 base, and 9 bases lay in between. The CDR3 length is 14 residues. In germline, CDR1 is SNHLY, CDR2 FYNNEI. Looking up the rest from reference TRBV2 and TRBJ2-3 gives the full variable domain: EPEVTQTPSHQVTQMGQEVILRCVPISNHLYFYWYRQILGQKVEFLVSFYNNEISEKSEIFDDQFSVERPDGSNFTLKIRSTKLEDSAMYFCASSAGVGTDTQYFGPGTRLTVL.

This clone was seen just once. V usage is TRBV6-5 and J usage is TRBJ2-7; the D call may be TRBD1 or TRBD2 (5 bases each). CDR1 is MNHEY and CDR2 is SVGAGI in the germline V gene. The CDR3 totals 14 residues. V lost 7 bases, J lost 3 bases, and 16 bases lay in between. As DNA, the CDR3 is TGTGCCAGCACCCGCGGGCAGGGTCTCTACGAGCAGTACTTC. Residues: CASTRGQGLYEQYF.

The J gene is TRBJ1-4, the V gene TRBV28; tentatively, D is TRBD1 (5 bases). CDR1 and CDR2 from the germline V gene are MDHEN and SYDVKM. The CDR3 contains 14 residues. Between the trimmed V and J ends, which lost 6 bases and 7 bases, there was a span of 15 bases. The CDR3 is CASSAGTTSEKLFF. The CDR3 DNA sequence: TGTGCCAGCAGCGCCGGGACCACCAGTGAAAAACTGTTTTTT. Using reference TRBV28 and TRBJ1-4 for the parts outside the CDR3, the full variable domain is DVKVTQSSRYLVKRTGEKVFLECVQDMDHENMFWYRQDPGLGLRLIYFSYDVKMKEKGDIPEGYSVSREKKERFSLILESASTNQTSMYLCASSAGTTSEKLFFGSGTQLSVL.

Notes on this clone: The same CDR3 also results from other DNA sequences found in this sample. CDR3 residues: CSARDNTEAFF. The DNA for the CDR3 is TGCTCCGCCAGGGACAACACTGAAGCTTTCTTT. The chain uses TRBV20-1 and TRBJ1-1, with D perhaps matching TRBD1 (5 bases). Germline assignment: CDR1 DFQATT and CDR2 SNEGSKA (reference sequence). The CDR3 runs to 11 residues.

The chain combines TRBV2 with TRBJ1-4; TRBD1 might be the D (5 bases). Germline CDR1 is SNHLY and CDR2 is FYNNEI. Trimming cost V 8 bases and J 0 bases, with 10 bases left between them. The CDR3 is 14 residues long. The CDR3: CASGQGSTNEKLFF. The CDR3 DNA follows: TGTGCCAGCGGGCAGGGTTCAACTAATGAAAAACTGTTTTTT. Filled out from reference TRBV2 and TRBJ1-4, the complete variable domain reads EPEVTQTPSHQVTQMGQEVILRCVPISNHLYFYWYRQILGQKVEFLVSFYNNEISEKSEIFDDQFSVERPDGSNFTLKIRSTKLEDSAMYFCASGQGSTNEKLFFGSGTQLSVL.

The genes are TRBV9 and TRBJ2-1, with D tentatively TRBD2 (6 bases). V lost 0 bases and J 6 bases, leaving 16 bases between the germline ends. The CDR3 covers 16 residues. Germline CDR1 SGDLS, CDR2 YYNGEE. The CDR3: CASSVVVGGAGNEQFF. In DNA form, the CDR3 reads TGTGCCAGCAGCGTAGTTGTGGGAGGCGCGGGCAATGAGCAGTTCTTC.

This clone has just one count. The rearrangement joins TRBV4-1 to TRBJ2-7; TRBD2 aligns across 8 bases. The length of the CDR3 is 15 residues. Germline CDR1 is MGHRA and CDR2 is YSYEKL. The J segment lost 1 base and the V segment lost 2 bases, leaving 4 bases of the junction unmatched. The CDR3 is CASSQLAGGSYEQYF. In DNA form, the CDR3 reads TGCGCCAGCAGCCAACTGGCGGGAGGTTCCTACGAGCAGTACTTC.

The chain employs TRBV6-1 and TRBJ1-2, with a tentative D call TRBD1 (6 bases). The CDR3 length is 15 residues. Per the germline V gene, CDR1 is MNHNS and CDR2 is SASEGT. V was trimmed by 7 bases and J by 3 bases, leaving 18 bases between them. CDR3 sequence (DNA): TGTGCCAGCAAAAAACACAGGGCTGGGGACTATGGCTACACCTTC. This codes for CASKKHRAGDYGYTF.